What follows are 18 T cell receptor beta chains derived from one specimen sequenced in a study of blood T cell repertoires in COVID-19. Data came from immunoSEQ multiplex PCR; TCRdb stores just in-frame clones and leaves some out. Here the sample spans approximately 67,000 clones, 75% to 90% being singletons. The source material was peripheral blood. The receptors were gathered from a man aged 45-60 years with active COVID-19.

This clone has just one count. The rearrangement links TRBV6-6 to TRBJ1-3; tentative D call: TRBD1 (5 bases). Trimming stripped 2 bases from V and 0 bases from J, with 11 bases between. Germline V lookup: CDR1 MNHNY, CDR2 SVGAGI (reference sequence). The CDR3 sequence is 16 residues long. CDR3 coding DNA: TGTGCCAGCAGTTACGAGGGACTCTCCTCTGGAAACACCATATATTTT. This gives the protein CASSYEGLSSGNTIYF.

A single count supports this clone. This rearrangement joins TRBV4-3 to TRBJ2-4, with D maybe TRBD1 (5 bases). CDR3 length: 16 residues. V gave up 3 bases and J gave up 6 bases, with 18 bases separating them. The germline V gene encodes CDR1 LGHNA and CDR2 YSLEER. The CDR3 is CASSQESKGRGNIQYF. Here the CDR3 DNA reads TGCGCCAGCAGCCAGGAATCTAAGGGTAGGGGAAACATTCAGTACTTC.

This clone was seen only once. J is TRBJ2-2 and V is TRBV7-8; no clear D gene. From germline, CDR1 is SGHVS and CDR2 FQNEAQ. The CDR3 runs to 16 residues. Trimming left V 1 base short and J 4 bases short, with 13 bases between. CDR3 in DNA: TGTGCCAGCAGCTTAGTTTCGCACACCATCACCGGGGAGCTGTTTTTT. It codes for CASSLVSHTITGELFF.

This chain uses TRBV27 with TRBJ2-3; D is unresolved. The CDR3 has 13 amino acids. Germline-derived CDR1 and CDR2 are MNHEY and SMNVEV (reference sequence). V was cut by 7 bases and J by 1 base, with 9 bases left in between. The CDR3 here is CASKALGTDTQYF. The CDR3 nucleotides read TGTGCCAGCAAAGCTCTGGGCACAGATACGCAGTATTTT.

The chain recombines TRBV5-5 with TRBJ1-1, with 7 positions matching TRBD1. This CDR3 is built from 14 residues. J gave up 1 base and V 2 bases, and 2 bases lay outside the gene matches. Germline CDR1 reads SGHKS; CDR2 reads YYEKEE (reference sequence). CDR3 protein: CASSFRTGNTEAFF. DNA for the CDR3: TGTGCCAGCAGCTTCCGGACAGGGAACACTGAAGCTTTCTTT.

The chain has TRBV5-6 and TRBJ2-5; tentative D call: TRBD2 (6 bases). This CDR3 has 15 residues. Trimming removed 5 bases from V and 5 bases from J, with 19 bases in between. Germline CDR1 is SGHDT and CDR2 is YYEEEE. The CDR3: CASRGGGYPGETQYF. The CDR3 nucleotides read TGTGCCAGCAGGGGCGGAGGGTACCCAGGGGAGACCCAGTACTTC.

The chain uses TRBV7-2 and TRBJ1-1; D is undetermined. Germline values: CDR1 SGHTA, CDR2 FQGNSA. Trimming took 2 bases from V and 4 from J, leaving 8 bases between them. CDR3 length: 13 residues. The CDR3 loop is CASSLSRSTEAFF. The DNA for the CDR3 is TGTGCCAGCAGCTTAAGCCGATCCACTGAAGCTTTCTTT.

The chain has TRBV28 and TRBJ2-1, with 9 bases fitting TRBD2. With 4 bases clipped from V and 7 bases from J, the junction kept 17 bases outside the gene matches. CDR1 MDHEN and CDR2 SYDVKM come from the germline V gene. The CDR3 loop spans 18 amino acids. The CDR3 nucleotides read TGTGCCAGCAGTTCCTCCCCAGTTTGGGCTAGCGGGATGAATGAGCAGTTCTTC. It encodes CASSSSPVWASGMNEQFF. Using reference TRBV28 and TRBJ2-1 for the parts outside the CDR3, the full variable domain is DVKVTQSSRYLVKRTGEKVFLECVQDMDHENMFWYRQDPGLGLRLIYFSYDVKMKEKGDIPEGYSVSREKKERFSLILESASTNQTSMYLCASSSSPVWASGMNEQFFGPGTRLTVL.

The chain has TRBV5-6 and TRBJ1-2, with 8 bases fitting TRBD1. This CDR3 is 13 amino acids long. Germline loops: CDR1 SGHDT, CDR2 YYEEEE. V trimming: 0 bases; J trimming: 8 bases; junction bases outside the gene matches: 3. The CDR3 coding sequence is TGTGCCAGCAGCTTGGGGACAGGGCGCGGCTACACCTTC. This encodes CASSLGTGRGYTF.

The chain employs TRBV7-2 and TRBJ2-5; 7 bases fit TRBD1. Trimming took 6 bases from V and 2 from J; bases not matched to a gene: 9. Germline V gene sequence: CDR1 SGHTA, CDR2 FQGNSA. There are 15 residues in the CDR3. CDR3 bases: TGTGCCAGCAGTGGGGGTGGGACAGCTCAAGAGACCCAGTACTTC. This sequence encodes CASSGGGTAQETQYF.

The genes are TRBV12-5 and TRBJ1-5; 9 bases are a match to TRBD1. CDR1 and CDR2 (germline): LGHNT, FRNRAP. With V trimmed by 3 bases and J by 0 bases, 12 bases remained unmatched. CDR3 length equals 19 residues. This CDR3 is CASGLAGTGSSYSNQPQHF. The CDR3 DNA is TGTGCTAGTGGTTTAGCCGGGACAGGGAGTTCTTATAGCAATCAGCCCCAGCATTTT. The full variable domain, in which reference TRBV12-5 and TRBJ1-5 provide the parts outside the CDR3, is DARVTQTPRHKVTEMGQEVTMRCQPILGHNTVFWYRQTMMQGLELLAYFRNRAPLDDSGMPKDRFSAEMPDATLATLKIQPSEPRDSAVYFCASGLAGTGSSYSNQPQHFGDGTRLSIL.

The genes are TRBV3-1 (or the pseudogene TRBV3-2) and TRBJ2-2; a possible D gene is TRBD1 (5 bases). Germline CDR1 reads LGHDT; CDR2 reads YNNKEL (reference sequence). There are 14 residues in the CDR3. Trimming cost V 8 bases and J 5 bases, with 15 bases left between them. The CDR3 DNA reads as TGTGCCAGCGGACATATGGGGCCTACCGGGGAGCTGTTTTTT. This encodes CASGHMGPTGELFF.

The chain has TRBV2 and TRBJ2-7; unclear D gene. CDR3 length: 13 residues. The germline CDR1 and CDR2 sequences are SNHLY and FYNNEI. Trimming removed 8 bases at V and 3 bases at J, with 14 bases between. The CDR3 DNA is TGTGCCAGCTGCACTGAAGCCATCTACGAGCAGTACTTC. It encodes CASCTEAIYEQYF.

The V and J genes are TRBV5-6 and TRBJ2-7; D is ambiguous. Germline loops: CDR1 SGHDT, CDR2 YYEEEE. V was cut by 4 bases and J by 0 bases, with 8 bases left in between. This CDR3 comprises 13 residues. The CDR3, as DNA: TGTGCCAGCAGCCCACAGAGCTCCTACGAGCAGTACTTC. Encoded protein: CASSPQSSYEQYF.

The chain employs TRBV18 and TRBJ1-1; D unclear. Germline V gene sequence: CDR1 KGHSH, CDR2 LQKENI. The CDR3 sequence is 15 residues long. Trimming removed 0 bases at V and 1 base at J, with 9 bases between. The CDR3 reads CASSPPGRENTEAFF. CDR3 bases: TGTGCCAGCTCACCACCGGGCAGAGAGAACACTGAAGCTTTCTTT.

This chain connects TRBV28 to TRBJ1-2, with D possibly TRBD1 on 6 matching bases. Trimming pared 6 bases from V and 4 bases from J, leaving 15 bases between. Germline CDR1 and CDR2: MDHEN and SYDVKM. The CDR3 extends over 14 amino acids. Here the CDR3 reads CASSPGGASYGYTF. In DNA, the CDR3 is TGTGCCAGCAGCCCGGGGGGGGCCTCCTATGGCTACACCTTC.

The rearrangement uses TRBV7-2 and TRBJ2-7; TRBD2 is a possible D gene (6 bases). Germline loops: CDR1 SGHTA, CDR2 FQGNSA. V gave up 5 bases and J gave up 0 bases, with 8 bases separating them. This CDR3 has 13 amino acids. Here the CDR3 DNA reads TGTGCCAGCAGCGGCGGGGTCTCCTACGAGCAGTACTTC. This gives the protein CASSGGVSYEQYF.

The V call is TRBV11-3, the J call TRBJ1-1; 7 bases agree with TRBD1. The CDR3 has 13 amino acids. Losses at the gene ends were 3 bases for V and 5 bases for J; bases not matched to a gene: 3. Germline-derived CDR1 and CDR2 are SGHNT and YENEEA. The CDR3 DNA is TGTGCCAGCAGCTTCACAGGGGATACTGAAGCTTTCTTT. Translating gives CASSFTGDTEAFF.